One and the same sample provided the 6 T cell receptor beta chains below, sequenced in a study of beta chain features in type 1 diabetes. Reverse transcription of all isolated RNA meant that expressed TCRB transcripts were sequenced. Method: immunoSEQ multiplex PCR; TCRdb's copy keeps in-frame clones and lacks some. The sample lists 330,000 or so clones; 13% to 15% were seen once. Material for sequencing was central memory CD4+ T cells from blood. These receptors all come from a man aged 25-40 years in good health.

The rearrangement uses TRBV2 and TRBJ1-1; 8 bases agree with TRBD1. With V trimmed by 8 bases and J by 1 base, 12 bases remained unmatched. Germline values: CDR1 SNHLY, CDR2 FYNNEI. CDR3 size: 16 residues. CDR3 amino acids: CASLRSGDRGNTEAFF. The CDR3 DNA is TGTGCCAGCCTAAGAAGCGGCGACAGGGGGAACACTGAAGCTTTCTTT.

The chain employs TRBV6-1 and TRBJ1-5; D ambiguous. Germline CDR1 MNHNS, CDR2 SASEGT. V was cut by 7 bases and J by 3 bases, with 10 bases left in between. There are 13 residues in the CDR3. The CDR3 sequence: CASKPQINQPQHF. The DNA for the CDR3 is TGTGCCAGCAAGCCACAGATCAATCAGCCCCAGCATTTT.

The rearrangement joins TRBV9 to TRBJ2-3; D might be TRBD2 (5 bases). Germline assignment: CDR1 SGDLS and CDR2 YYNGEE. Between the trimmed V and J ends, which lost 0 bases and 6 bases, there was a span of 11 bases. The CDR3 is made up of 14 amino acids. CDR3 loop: CASSVGARDDTQYF. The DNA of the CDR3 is TGTGCCAGCAGCGTAGGAGCCCGGGATGATACGCAGTATTTT.

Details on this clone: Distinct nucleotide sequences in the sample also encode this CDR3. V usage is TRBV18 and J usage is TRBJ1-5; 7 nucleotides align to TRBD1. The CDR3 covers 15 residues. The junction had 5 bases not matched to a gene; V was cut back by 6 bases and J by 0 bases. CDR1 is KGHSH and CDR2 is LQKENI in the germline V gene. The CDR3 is CASSPGTDSNQPQHF. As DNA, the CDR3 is TGTGCCAGCTCCCCGGGGACAGATAGCAATCAGCCCCAGCATTTT.

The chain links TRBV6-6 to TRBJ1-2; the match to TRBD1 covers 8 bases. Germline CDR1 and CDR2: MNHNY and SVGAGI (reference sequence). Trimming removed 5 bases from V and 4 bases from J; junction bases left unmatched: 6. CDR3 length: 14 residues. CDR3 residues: CASSTGQGIYGYTF. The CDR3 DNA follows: TGTGCCAGCAGTACCGGACAGGGTATCTATGGCTACACCTTC.

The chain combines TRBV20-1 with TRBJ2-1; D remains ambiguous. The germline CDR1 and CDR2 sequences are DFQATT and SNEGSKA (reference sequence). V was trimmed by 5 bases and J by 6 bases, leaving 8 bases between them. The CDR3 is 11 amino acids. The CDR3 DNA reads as TGCAGTGCTCCTACTGGCAATGAGCAGTTCTTC. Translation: CSAPTGNEQFF.